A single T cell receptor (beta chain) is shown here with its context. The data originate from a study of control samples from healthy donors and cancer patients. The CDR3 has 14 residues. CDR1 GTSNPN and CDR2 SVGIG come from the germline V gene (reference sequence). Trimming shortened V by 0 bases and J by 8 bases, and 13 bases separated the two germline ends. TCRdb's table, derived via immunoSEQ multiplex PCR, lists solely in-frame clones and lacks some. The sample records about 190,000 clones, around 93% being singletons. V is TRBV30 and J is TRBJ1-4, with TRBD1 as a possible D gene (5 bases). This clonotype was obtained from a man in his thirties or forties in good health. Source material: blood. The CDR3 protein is CAWSVRGQGEKLFF. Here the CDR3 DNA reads TGTGCCTGGAGTGTACGGGGCCAGGGAGAAAAACTGTTTTTT.